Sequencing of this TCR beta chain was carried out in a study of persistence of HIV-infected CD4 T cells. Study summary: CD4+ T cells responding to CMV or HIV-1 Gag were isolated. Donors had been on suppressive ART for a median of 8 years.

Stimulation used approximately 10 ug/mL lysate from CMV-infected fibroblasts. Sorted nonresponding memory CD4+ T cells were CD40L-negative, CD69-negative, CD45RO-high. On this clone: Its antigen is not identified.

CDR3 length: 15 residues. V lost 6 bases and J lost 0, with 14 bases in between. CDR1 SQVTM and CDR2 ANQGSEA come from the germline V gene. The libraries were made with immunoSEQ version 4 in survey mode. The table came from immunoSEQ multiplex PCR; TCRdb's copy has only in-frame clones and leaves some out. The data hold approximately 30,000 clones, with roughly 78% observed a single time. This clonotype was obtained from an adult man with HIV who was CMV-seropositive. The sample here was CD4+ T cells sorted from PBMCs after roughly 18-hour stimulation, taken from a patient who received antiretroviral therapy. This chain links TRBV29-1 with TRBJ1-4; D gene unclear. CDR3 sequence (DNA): TGCAGCGTCAGCGGAGGCAGGACAACTAATGAAAAACTGTTTTTT. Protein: CSVSGGRTTNEKLFF.